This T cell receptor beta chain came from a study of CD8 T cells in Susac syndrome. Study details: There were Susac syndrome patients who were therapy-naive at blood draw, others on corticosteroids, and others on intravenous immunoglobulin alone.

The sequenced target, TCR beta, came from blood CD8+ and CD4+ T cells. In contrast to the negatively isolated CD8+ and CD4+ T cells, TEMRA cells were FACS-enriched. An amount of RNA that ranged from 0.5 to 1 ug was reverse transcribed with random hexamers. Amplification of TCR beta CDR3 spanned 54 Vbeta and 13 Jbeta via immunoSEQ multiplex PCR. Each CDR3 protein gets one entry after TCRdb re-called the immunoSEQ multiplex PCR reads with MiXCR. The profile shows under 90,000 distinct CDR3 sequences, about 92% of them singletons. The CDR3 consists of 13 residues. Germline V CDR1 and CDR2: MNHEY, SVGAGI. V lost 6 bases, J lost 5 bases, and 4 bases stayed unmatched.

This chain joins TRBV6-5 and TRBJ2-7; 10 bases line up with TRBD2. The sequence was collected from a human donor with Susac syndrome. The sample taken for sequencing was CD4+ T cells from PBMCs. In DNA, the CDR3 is TGTGCCAGCAGCCAGGGACTAGCGCACGAGCAGTACTTC. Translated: CASSQGLAHEQYF.